What follows are 27 T cell receptor beta chains derived from one specimen sequenced in a study of CD8 T cells in ankylosing spondylitis. Study results and caveats: Seemingly distinctive of ankylosing spondylitis blood was a TCR beta motif formed by eight highly homologous variants.

No antigen has been identified for these receptors. TCRdb reanalysed the 5' RACE reads using MiXCR and keeps one entry per CDR3 protein. The top ten clones hold 3% to 4.5% of a sample with 450,000 to 550,000 distinct CDR3 sequences, about 5.7% of them seen once. Sequencing used blood, either unsorted or a sorted T cell fraction (not recorded which). These receptor sequences come from a male donor with ankylosing spondylitis.

The chain recombines TRBV5-6 with TRBJ2-3, with 8 bases matching TRBD2. The J segment lost 8 bases and the V segment lost 4 bases, leaving 9 bases of the junction unmatched. Germline V CDR1 and CDR2: SGHDT, YYEEEE. The length of the CDR3 is 14 residues. CDR3 sequence reads: CASSPGLVWGTQYF. DNA of the CDR3: TGTGCCAGCAGCCCGGGACTAGTCTGGGGTACGCAGTATTTT.

This clonotype showed up many times. The V and J genes are TRBV13 and TRBJ1-3; weak D call: TRBD1 (5 bases). Trimming pared 0 bases from V and 0 bases from J, leaving 9 bases between. This CDR3 spans 16 amino acids. Germline V lookup: CDR1 PRHDT, CDR2 FYEKMQ (reference sequence). The CDR3 reads CASSLGGPVSGNTIYF. DNA for the CDR3: TGTGCCAGCAGCTTAGGGGGACCGGTCTCTGGAAACACCATATATTTT.

This chain joins TRBV7-2 and TRBJ2-7; 9 bases match TRBD2. Unmatched junction bases numbered 10, after V lost 3 bases and J lost 7 bases. Per germline, CDR1 SGHTA and CDR2 FQGNSA. The CDR3 consists of 15 residues. The CDR3 sequence is CASSFQAGGFWEQYF. The CDR3 bases are TGTGCCAGCAGCTTTCAAGCGGGGGGCTTTTGGGAGCAGTACTTC.

At least ten counts were recorded for this clonotype. The DNA of the CDR3 is TGTGCCAGCAGCCCGAAGGGGGCGGGAGGCTACACCTTC. This sequence encodes CASSPKGAGGYTF. The chain has TRBV4-2 and TRBJ1-2; TRBD1 matches at 7 bases. The junction had 7 bases not matched to a gene; V was cut back by 4 bases and J by 8 bases. The germline V gene has CDR1 LGHNA and CDR2 YNFKEQ. The CDR3 extends over 13 amino acids.

This clonotype has a count of ten or more. The chain carries TRBV4-2 and TRBJ2-7, with D possibly called TRBD1 or TRBD2 (5 bases each). The CDR3 is 16 residues long. Germline CDR1 is LGHNA and CDR2 is YNFKEQ. The ends were cut back, 0 bases at V and 6 bases at J, with 18 bases in the middle. The CDR3 DNA reads as TGTGCCAGCAGCCAAGATCTCGGGGCAGGTGCCGCCGAGCAGTACTTC. Its protein product is CASSQDLGAGAAEQYF.

Only a few counts were recorded for this clonotype. The chain employs TRBV24-1 and TRBJ2-1, with TRBD2 matching 8 bases. With V trimmed by 1 base and J by 7 bases, 8 bases remained unmatched. This CDR3 has 16 amino acids. Per the germline V gene, CDR1 is KGHDR and CDR2 is SFDVKD. CDR3 bases: TGTGCCACCAGTGATTTAAGGCGGACTAGCAGGAATGAGCAGTTCTTC. Amino acid sequence: CATSDLRRTSRNEQFF.

There are many counts of this clonotype. V is TRBV10-3 and J is TRBJ2-7; 10 bases map to TRBD2. Unmatched junction bases numbered 5, after V lost 3 bases and J lost 0 bases. The CDR3 has 16 residues. CDR1 is ENHRY, CDR2 SYGVKD, per germline. Here the CDR3 DNA reads TGTGCCATCAGTGATCTAGCGGGGGCCTACTCCTACGAGCAGTACTTC. This encodes CAISDLAGAYSYEQYF.

This clonotype was detected ten times or more. The chain is built from TRBV15 and TRBJ1-4, with D tentatively TRBD1 (5 bases). Trimming left V 5 bases short and J 3 bases short, with 10 bases between. This CDR3 has 14 residues. Germline loops: CDR1 LNHNV, CDR2 YYDKDF (reference sequence). The chain's CDR3 is CATSHDRANEKLFF. The CDR3 bases are TGTGCCACCAGCCACGACAGAGCTAATGAAAAACTGTTTTTT. Variable domain in full (rest from reference TRBV15 and TRBJ1-4): DAMVIQNPRYQVTQFGKPVTLSCSQTLNHNVMYWYQQKSSQAPKLLFHYYDKDFNNEADTPDNFQSRRPNTSFCFLDIRSPGLGDTAMYLCATSHDRANEKLFFGSGTQLSVL.

This clonotype was seen many times. This chain connects TRBV12-3 or TRBV12-4 to TRBJ1-2; 8 positions agree with TRBD1. The CDR3 runs 15 residues. The V and J ends lost 7 bases and 7 bases, in that order; junction bases with no gene match: 14. The CDR3 here is CASNTFGDRRSGYTF. For the CDR3, the DNA is TGTGCCAGCAATACGTTTGGGGACAGGAGATCTGGCTACACCTTC.

This clonotype was seen ten or more times. The V and J genes are TRBV20-1 and TRBJ1-1, with a tentative D call TRBD1 (6 bases). The germline V gene encodes CDR1 DFQATT and CDR2 SNEGSKA (reference sequence). The CDR3 is 12 residues long. Trimming left V 5 bases short and J 7 bases short, with 14 bases between. CDR3 DNA: TGCAGTGCTTACAGGGTTGGGAATGAAGCTTTCTTT. It yields the protein CSAYRVGNEAFF.

This clonotype was observed at least ten times. The V call is TRBV6-1, the J call TRBJ1-2; 9 nucleotides agree with TRBD1. The CDR3 is 16 amino acids. The J segment lost 8 bases and the V segment lost 7 bases, leaving 17 bases of the junction unmatched. Germline loops: CDR1 MNHNS, CDR2 SASEGT. This chain's CDR3 is CASTPGTGILLLGYTF. The DNA for the CDR3 is TGTGCCAGCACCCCTGGGACAGGGATTTTATTATTGGGCTACACCTTC.

This clonotype was counted many times. The chain carries TRBV20-1 and TRBJ2-2; the D call may be TRBD1 or TRBD2 (5 bases each). V was cut by 5 bases and J by 5 bases, with 9 bases left in between. From germline, CDR1 is DFQATT and CDR2 SNEGSKA (reference sequence). The CDR3 is made up of 12 amino acids. The CDR3 region is CSAYRTTGELFF. For the CDR3, the DNA is TGCAGTGCTTACAGGACTACCGGGGAGCTGTTTTTT.

This clonotype was recorded many times. The chain has TRBV7-9 and TRBJ1-1, with 9 bases lining up with TRBD1. Germline CDR1 reads SEHNR; CDR2 reads FQNEAQ (reference sequence). CDR3 length: 15 amino acids. Trimming at V came to 6 bases and at J to 0 bases, leaving 5 bases not matched to a gene. CDR3 sequence reads: CASRATGGMNTEAFF. DNA of the CDR3: TGTGCCAGCAGAGCGACAGGGGGTATGAACACTGAAGCTTTCTTT.

This clonotype has a handful of counts. The gene calls are TRBV5-1 and TRBJ2-5; unclear D gene. Germline V lookup: CDR1 SGHRS, CDR2 YFSETQ. The CDR3 is 15 amino acids. Trimming left V 3 bases short and J 3 bases short, with 15 bases between. In DNA, the CDR3 is TGCGCCAGCAGCTGGTTTAGTACCCCCGAAGAGACCCAGTACTTC. The encoded protein is CASSWFSTPEETQYF.

This clonotype came up many times. The chain joins TRBV4-3 to TRBJ2-7; the D is unclear. Germline V gives CDR1 LGHNA, CDR2 YSLEER. There are 15 residues in the CDR3. V was trimmed by 0 bases and J by 2 bases, leaving 11 bases between them. The CDR3 loop is CASSQESRPAYEQYF. In DNA, the CDR3 is TGCGCCAGCAGCCAAGAGTCCAGGCCCGCCTACGAGCAGTACTTC.

This clonotype was counted many times. The chain uses TRBV29-1 and TRBJ2-7, with TRBD1 matching 8 bases. The CDR3 spans 15 residues. Unmatched junction bases numbered 6, after V lost 0 bases and J lost 2 bases. CDR1 and CDR2 from the germline V gene are SQVTM and ANQGSEA. The CDR3 is CSVEDERTGTYEQYF. Here the CDR3 DNA reads TGCAGCGTTGAAGATGAGCGGACAGGGACCTACGAGCAGTACTTC.

In this sample, this clonotype turned up many times. This chain connects TRBV20-1 to TRBJ1-1; D possibly corresponds to TRBD1 (6 bases). CDR1 is DFQATT, CDR2 SNEGSKA, per germline (reference sequence). Trimming removed 2 bases at V and 8 bases at J, with 12 bases between. This CDR3 region has 12 residues. Here the CDR3 reads CSARFWDIEAFF. In DNA form, the CDR3 reads TGCAGTGCTAGATTTTGGGACATCGAAGCTTTCTTT.

This clonotype has more than one count but fewer than ten. The rearrangement joins TRBV5-6 to TRBJ1-1; D is undetermined. Germline-derived CDR1 and CDR2 are SGHDT and YYEEEE. V dropped 1 base and J dropped 3 bases, with 10 bases sitting between them. The CDR3 consists of 14 residues. Written as DNA, the CDR3 is TGTGCCAGCAGCTTGTCTGGAGCGTACACTGAAGCTTTCTTT. Protein product: CASSLSGAYTEAFF. The variable domain in full, with the rest retrieved from reference TRBV5-6 and TRBJ1-1, is DAGVTQSPTHLIKTRGQQVTLRCSPKSGHDTVSWYQQALGQGPQFIFQYYEEEERQRGNFPDRFSGHQFPNYSSELNVNALLLGDSALYLCASSLSGAYTEAFFGQGTRLTVV.

This chain connects TRBV7-2 to TRBJ1-5; tentative D call: TRBD1 (6 bases). Germline V gene data show CDR1 as SGHTA and CDR2 as FQGNSA. This CDR3 has 14 amino acids. The germline V and J ends were trimmed by 2 bases and 3 bases, with 8 bases remaining between them. The CDR3: CASSLQGHNQPQHF. The CDR3, as DNA: TGTGCCAGCAGCTTACAGGGGCACAATCAGCCCCAGCATTTT.

This clonotype was seen repeatedly, ten times or more. The chain carries TRBV5-1 and TRBJ2-5; 7 bases fit TRBD1. Germline loops: CDR1 SGHRS, CDR2 YFSETQ. The CDR3 sequence is 15 residues long. Trimming took 2 bases from V and 5 from J; bases not matched to a gene: 9. CDR3 nucleotides: TGCGCCAGCAGCTTTCGACAGGGCAACGGCGAGACCCAGTACTTC. Amino acid sequence: CASSFRQGNGETQYF.

Ten or more counts support this clonotype. The chain couples TRBV21-1 to TRBJ1-2; the D call of TRBD1 is as the table states it, not checked on the DNA. TRBV21-1 is given as a pseudogene. This CDR3 is 13 amino acids long. This CDR3 reads CASSKTGYRGYTF. The DNA of the CDR3 is TGTGCCAGCAGCAAGACAGGGTATCGCGGCTACACCTTC.

This clonotype has at least ten counts. The chain uses TRBV7-2 and TRBJ2-1; 8 bases map to TRBD2. The CDR3 is 14 residues long. With V trimmed by 2 bases and J by 7 bases, 4 bases remained unmatched. CDR1 is SGHTA and CDR2 is FQGNSA in the germline V gene. CDR3 bases: TGTGCCAGCAGCTTAATAGCGGGATTAAATGAGCAGTTCTTC. Translated: CASSLIAGLNEQFF.

This clonotype was detected many times. The chain has TRBV12-3 or TRBV12-4 and TRBJ1-2; the D gene is possibly TRBD1 (5 bases). The CDR3 has 14 residues. Trimming took off 7 bases at V and 4 bases at J, with 16 bases between the two ends. CDR3 sequence reads: CASTLGRGGYGYTF. Here the CDR3 DNA reads TGTGCCAGCACCCTCGGACGGGGCGGCTATGGCTACACCTTC.

This clonotype was recorded a few times. This chain's CDR3 is CASSREVETQYF. The CDR3 DNA is TGCGCCAGCAGCCGAGAGGTAGAGACCCAGTACTTC. The V gene is TRBV5-1, the J gene TRBJ2-5; D remains unclear. CDR1 is SGHRS and CDR2 is YFSETQ in the germline V gene. Trimming took off 4 bases at V and 4 bases at J, with 8 bases between the two ends. This CDR3 comprises 12 residues.

This clonotype was recorded at least ten times. The chain couples TRBV9 to TRBJ1-1; D gene ambiguous. The CDR3 totals 13 residues. Per the germline V gene, CDR1 is SGDLS and CDR2 is YYNGEE. Trimming stripped 0 bases from V and 6 bases from J, with 9 bases between. CDR3 amino acids: CASSVDEGAEAFF. CDR3 nucleotides: TGTGCCAGCAGCGTAGATGAGGGAGCTGAAGCTTTCTTT.

Ten or more counts support this clonotype. The V call is TRBV12-3 or TRBV12-4, the J call TRBJ1-2; tentatively, D is TRBD1 (6 bases). V lost 6 bases and J 3 bases, leaving 20 bases between the germline ends. The CDR3 consists of 16 residues. Written as DNA, the CDR3 is TGTGCCAGCAGCCCTGAGGGGGAGGGGGTAGACTATGGCTACACCTTC. Its protein product is CASSPEGEGVDYGYTF.

This clonotype was seen repeatedly, ten times or more. In DNA form, the CDR3 reads TGTGCCAGCAGGCCCCGACAGGGGCCCGAGTACTTC. Its translation is CASRPRQGPEYF. V and J are TRBV12-3 or TRBV12-4 and TRBJ2-5; 8 positions match TRBD1. The CDR3 consists of 12 residues. The V segment lost 6 bases and the J segment 12 bases; nucleotides outside the gene matches: 9.